The sequence of this T cell receptor (beta chain) was determined in a study of beta chain features in type 1 diabetes. Whole-study findings and limits: The similarity of naive, central memory and Treg TCRB repertoires appeared greater among patients than among healthy donors. Shorter TCRB CDR3s, moderately but significantly so, were found in Type 1 diabetes patients in all four CD4+ subsets.

CD45RO/CCR7/CD25/CD127/CD95/CD27 sorting isolated CD4+ naive, central memory, regulatory and stem cell-like memory cells. In regard to this clone: Its antigen is as yet unknown.

Expressed TCRB transcripts were sequenced after all isolated RNA was converted to cDNA. This table comes from immunoSEQ multiplex PCR, and its TCRdb copy is limited to in-frame clones, with some not included. Counted here are roughly 53,000 clones, under 50% occurring once; the ten biggest clones make up approximately 1.3%. The germline V and J ends were trimmed by 7 bases and 3 bases, with 13 bases remaining between them. This CDR3 contains 14 residues. Germline CDR1 MDHEN, CDR2 SYDVKM. The clonotype originates from a young man with type 1 diabetes. V and J are TRBV28 and TRBJ1-5, with D possibly being TRBD1 (5 bases). Sequencing used Tregs from blood. CDR3 nucleotides: TGTGCCAGCACCCTCACAGGTATCAATCAGCCCCAGCATTTT. Translation gives CASTLTGINQPQHF.